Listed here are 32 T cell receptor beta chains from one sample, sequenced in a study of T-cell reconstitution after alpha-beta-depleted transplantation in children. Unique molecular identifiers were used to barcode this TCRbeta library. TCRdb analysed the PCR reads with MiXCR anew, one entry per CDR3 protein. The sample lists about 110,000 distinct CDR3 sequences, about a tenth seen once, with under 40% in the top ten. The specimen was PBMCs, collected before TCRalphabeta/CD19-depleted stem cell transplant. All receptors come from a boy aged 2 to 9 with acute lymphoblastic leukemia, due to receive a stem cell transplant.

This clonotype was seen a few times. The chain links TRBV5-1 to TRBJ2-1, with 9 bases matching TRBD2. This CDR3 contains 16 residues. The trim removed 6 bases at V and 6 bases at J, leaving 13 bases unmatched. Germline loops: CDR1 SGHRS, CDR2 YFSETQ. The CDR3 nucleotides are TGCGCCAGCATCCTAAACGCGGGACTAGCCAGCAATGAGCAGTTCTTC. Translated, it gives CASILNAGLASNEQFF.

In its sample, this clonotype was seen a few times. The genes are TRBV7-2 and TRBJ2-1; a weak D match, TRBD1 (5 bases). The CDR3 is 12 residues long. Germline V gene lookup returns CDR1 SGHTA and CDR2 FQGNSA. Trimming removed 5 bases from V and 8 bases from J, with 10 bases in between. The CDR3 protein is CASSLFRDEQFF. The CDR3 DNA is TGTGCCAGCAGCCTGTTCAGGGATGAGCAGTTCTTC.

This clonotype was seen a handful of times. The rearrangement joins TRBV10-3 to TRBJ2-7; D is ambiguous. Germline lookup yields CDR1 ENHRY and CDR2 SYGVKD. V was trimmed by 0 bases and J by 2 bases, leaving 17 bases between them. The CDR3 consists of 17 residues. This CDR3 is CAISESRKGFVTYEQYF. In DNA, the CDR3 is TGTGCCATCAGTGAGTCGCGGAAGGGTTTTGTAACCTACGAGCAGTACTTC.

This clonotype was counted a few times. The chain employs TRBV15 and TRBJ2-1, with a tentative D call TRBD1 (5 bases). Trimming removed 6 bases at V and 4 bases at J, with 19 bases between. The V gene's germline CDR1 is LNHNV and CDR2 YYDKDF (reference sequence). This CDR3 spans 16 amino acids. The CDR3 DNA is TGTGCCACCAGAATGCCCGGCCAGGGATCGTACAATGAGCAGTTCTTC. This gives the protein CATRMPGQGSYNEQFF. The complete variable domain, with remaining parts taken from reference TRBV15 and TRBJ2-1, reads DAMVIQNPRYQVTQFGKPVTLSCSQTLNHNVMYWYQQKSSQAPKLLFHYYDKDFNNEADTPDNFQSRRPNTSFCFLDIRSPGLGDTAMYLCATRMPGQGSYNEQFFGPGTRLTVL.

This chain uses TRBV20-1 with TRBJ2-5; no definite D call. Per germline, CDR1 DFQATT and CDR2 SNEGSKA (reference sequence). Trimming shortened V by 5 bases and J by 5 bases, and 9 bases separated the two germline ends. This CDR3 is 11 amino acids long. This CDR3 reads CSAQDGETQYF. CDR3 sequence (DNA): TGCAGTGCTCAGGACGGGGAGACCCAGTACTTC.

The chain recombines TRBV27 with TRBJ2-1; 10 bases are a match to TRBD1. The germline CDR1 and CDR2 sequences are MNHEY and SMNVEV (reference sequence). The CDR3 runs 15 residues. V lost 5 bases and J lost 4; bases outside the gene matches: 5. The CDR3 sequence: CASSTGTGVYNEQFF. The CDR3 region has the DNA TGTGCCAGCAGTACCGGGACAGGGGTTTACAATGAGCAGTTCTTC.

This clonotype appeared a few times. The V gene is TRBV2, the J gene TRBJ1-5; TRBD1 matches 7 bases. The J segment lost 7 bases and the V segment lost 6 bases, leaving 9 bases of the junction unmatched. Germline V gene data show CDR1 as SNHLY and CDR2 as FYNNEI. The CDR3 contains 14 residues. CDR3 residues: CASRGQTLQQPQHF. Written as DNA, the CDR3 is TGTGCCAGCAGGGGACAGACATTGCAACAGCCCCAGCATTTT.

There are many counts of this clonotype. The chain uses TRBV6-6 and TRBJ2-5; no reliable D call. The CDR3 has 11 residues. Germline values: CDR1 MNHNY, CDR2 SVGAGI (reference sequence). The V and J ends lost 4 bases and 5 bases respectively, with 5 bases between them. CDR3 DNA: TGTGCCAGCAGTTTTATTGAGACCCAGTACTTC. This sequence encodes CASSFIETQYF.

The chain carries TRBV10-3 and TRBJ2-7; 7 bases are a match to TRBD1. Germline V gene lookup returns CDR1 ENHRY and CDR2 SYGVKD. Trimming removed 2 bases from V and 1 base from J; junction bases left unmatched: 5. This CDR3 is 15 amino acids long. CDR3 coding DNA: TGTGCCATCAGTGAGGCAGGGGGTTGGTCCTACGAGCAGTACTTC. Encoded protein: CAISEAGGWSYEQYF.

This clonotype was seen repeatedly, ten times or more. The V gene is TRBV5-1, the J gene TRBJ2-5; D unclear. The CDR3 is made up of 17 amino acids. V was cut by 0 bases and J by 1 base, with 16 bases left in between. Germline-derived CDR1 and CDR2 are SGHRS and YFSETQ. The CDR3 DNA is TGCGCCAGCAGCTTGGGGGTCGGGCCTGACCTCCAAGAGACCCAGTACTTC. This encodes CASSLGVGPDLQETQYF.

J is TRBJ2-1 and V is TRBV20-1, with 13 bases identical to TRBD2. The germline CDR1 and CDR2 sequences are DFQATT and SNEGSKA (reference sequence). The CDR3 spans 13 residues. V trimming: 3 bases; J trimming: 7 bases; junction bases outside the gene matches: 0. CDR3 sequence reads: CSARTSGRNEQFF. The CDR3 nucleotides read TGCAGTGCTAGGACTAGCGGGAGGAATGAGCAGTTCTTC.

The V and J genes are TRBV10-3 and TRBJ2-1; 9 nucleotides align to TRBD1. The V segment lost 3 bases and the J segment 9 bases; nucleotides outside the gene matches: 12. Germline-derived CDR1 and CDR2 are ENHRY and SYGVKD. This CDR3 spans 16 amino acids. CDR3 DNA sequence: TGTGCCATCAGTGAAACAGGGGGCAGAACTAACATTGAGCAGTTCTTC. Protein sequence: CAISETGGRTNIEQFF.

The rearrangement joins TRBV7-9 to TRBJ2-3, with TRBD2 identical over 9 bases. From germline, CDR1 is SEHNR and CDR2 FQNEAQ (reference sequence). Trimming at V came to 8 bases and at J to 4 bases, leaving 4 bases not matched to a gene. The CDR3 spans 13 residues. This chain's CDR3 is CASALAGPDTQYF. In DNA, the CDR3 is TGTGCCAGCGCGCTAGCGGGACCAGATACGCAGTATTTT.

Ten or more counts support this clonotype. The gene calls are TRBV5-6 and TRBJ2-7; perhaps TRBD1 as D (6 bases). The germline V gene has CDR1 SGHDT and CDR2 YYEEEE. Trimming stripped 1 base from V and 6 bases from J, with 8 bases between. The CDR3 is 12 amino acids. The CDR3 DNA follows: TGTGCCAGCAGCTTGAGAGGGGGCGAGCAGTACTTC. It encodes CASSLRGGEQYF.

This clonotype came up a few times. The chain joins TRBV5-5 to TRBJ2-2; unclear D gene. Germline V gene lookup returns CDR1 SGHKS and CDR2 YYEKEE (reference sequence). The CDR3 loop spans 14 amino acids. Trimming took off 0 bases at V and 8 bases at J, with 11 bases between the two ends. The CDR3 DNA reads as TGTGCCAGCAGCTTGGGGCTCCAAATGGGGGAGCTGTTTTTT. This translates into CASSLGLQMGELFF.

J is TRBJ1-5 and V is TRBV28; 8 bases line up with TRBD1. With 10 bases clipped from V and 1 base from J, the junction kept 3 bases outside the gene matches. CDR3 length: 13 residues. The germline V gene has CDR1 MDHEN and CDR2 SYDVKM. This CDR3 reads CAIRTGSNQPQHF. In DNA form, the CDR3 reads TGTGCCATAAGGACAGGGAGCAATCAGCCCCAGCATTTT.

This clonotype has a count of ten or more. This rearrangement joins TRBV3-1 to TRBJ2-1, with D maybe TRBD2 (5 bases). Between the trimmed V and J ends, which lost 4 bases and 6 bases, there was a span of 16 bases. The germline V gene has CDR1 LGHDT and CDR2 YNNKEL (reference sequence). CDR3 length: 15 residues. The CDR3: CASSRLTGKINEQFF. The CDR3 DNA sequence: TGTGCCAGCAGCCGTCTCACGGGAAAAATCAATGAGCAGTTCTTC.

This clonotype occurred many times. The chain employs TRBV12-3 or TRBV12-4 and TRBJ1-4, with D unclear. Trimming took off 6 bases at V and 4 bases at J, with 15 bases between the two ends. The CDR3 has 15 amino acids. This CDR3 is CASRPGRLYNEKLFF. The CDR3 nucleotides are TGTGCCAGCAGGCCCGGACGGCTCTATAATGAAAAACTGTTTTTT.

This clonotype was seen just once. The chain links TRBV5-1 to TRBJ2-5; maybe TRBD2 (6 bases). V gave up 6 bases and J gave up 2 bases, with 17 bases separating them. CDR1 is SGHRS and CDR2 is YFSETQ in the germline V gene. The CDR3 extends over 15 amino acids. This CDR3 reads CASTPRRGLQETQYF. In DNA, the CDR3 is TGCGCCAGCACCCCGAGGAGGGGTCTACAAGAGACCCAGTACTTC.

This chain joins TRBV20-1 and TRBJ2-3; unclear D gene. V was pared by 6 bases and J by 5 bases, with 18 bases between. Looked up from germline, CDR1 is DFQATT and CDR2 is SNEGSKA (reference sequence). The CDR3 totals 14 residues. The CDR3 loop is CSARKDPTRDTQYF. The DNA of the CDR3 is TGCAGTGCAAGGAAGGACCCCACACGAGATACGCAGTATTTT.

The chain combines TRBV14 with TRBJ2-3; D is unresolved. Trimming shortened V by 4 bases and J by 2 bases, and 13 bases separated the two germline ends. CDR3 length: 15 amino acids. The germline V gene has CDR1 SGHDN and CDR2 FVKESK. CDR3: CASSPLTQPTDTQYF. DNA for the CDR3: TGTGCCAGCAGCCCCCTGACCCAGCCCACAGATACGCAGTATTTT.

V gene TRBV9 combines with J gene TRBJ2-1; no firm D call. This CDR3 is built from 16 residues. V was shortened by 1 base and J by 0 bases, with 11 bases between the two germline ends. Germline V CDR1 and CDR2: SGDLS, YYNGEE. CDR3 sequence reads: CASSVYATSSYNEQFF. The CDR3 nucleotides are TGTGCCAGCAGCGTATACGCGACGAGCTCCTACAATGAGCAGTTCTTC. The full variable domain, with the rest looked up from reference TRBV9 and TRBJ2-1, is DSGVTQTPKHLITATGQRVTLRCSPRSGDLSVYWYQQSLDQGLQFLIQYYNGEERAKGNILERFSAQQFPDLHSELNLSSLELGDSALYFCASSVYATSSYNEQFFGPGTRLTVL.

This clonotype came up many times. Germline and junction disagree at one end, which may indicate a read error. The CDR3 DNA is TGTGCCAGCAGCTTAGCCGGGAGCTCTGGAAACACCATATATTTT. It specifies CASSLAGSSGNTIYF. The gene calls are TRBV5-1 and TRBJ1-3; D gene unclear. Germline V lookup: CDR1 SGHRS, CDR2 YFSETQ. CDR3 length: 15 residues.

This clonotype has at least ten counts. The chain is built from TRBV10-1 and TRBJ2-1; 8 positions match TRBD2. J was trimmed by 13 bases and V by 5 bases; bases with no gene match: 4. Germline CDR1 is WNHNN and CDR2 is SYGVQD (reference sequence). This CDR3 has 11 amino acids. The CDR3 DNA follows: TGCGCCAGCAGTACGGGAGGGCCTCAGTTCTTC. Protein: CASSTGGPQFF.

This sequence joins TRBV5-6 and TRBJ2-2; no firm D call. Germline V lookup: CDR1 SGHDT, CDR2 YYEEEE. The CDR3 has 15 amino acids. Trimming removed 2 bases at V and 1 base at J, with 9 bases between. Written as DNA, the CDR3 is TGTGCCAGCAGCTTCGCAGTGGGGAACACCGGGGAGCTGTTTTTT. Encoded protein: CASSFAVGNTGELFF.

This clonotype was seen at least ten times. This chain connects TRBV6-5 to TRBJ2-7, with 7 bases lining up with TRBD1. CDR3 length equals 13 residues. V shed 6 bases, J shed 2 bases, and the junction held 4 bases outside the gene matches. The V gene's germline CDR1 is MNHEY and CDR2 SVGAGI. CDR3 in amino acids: CASSSDRAYEQYF. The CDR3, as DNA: TGTGCCAGCAGCAGCGACAGGGCCTACGAGCAGTACTTC.

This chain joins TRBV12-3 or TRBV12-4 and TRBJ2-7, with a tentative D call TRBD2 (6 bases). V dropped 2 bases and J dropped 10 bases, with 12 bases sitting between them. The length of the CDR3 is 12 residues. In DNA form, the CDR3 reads TGTGCCAGCAGTTTAACGGAGGGAATTCAGTACTTC. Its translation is CASSLTEGIQYF.

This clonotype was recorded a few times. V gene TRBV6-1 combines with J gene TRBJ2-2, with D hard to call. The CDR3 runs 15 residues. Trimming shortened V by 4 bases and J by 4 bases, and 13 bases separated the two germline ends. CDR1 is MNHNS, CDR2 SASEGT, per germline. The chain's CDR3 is CASSVPTTGTGELFF. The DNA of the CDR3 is TGTGCCAGCAGTGTGCCAACTACCGGCACCGGGGAGCTGTTTTTT.

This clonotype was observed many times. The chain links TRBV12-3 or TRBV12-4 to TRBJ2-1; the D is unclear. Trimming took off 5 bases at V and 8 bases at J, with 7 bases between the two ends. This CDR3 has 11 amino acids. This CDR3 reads CASSVSYEQFF. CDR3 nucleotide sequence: TGTGCCAGCAGTGTCAGCTATGAGCAGTTCTTC.

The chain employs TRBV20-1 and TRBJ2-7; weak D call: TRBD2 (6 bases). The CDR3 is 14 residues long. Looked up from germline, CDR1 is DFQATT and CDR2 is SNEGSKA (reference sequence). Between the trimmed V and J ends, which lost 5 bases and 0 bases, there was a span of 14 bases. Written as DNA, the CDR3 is TGCAGTGCTCAAAGGCCCGGGAGCTCCTACGAGCAGTACTTC. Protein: CSAQRPGSSYEQYF.

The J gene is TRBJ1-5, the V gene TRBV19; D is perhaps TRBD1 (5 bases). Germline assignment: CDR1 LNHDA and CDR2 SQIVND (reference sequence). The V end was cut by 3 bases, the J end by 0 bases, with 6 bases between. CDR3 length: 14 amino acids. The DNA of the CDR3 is TGTGCCAGTAGTATGGGGGGTAGCAATCAGCCCCAGCATTTT. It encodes CASSMGGSNQPQHF.

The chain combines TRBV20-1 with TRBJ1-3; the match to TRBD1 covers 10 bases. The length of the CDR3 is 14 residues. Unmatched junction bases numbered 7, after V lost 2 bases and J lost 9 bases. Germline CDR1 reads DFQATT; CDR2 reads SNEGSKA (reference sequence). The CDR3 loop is CSARIGDRGGTIYF. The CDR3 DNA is TGCAGTGCTAGAATTGGGGACAGGGGAGGCACCATATATTTT.